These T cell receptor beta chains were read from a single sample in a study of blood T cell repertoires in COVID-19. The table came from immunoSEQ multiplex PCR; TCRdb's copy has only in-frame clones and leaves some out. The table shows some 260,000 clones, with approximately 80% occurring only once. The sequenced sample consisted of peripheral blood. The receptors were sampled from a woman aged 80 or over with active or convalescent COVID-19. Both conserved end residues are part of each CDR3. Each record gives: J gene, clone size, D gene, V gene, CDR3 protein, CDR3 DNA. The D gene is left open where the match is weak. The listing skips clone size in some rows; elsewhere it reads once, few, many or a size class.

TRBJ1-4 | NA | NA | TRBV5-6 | CASSSRGYPGEKLFF | TGTGCCAGCAGCTCCAGGGGTTATCCGGGGGAAAAACTGTTTTTT
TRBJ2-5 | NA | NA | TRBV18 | CASSPLDSQETQYF | TGTGCCAGCTCACCCCTTGACAGCCAAGAGACCCAGTACTTC
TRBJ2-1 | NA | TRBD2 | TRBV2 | CASSDIGLAGGDEQFF | TGTGCCAGCAGTGATATAGGACTAGCGGGTGGGGATGAGCAGTTCTTC
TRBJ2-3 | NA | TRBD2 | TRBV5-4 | CASSPLAGSADTQYF | TGTGCCAGCAGCCCGTTAGCGGGATCGGCAGATACGCAGTATTTT
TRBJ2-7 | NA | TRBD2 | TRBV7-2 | CASSLAGGYEQYF | TGTGCCAGCAGCTTAGCGGGGGGGTACGAGCAGTACTTC
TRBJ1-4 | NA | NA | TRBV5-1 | CASSFSRGSNEKLFF | TGCGCCAGCAGCTTTTCCCGAGGGAGTAATGAAAAACTGTTTTTT
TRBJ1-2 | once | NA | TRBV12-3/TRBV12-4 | CASSLSQNYGYTF | TGTGCCAGCAGTTTATCACAGAACTATGGCTACACCTTC
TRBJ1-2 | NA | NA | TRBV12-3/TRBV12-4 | CASSLPGRGYTF | TGTGCCAGCAGTTTACCGGGAAGGGGCTACACCTTC
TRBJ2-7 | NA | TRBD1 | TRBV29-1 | CSVERDSYEQYF | TGCAGCGTTGAACGGGACAGTTACGAGCAGTACTTC
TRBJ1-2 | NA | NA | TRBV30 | CAWRFGQSANYGYTF | TGTGCCTGGAGGTTCGGACAGAGTGCTAACTATGGCTACACCTTC
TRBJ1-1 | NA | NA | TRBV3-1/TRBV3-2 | CASSHSGAEAFF | TGTGCCAGCAGTCACAGCGGGGCTGAAGCTTTCTTT
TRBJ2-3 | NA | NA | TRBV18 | CASSRDRFTDTQYF | TGTGCCAGCTCACGCGACAGATTCACAGATACGCAGTATTTT
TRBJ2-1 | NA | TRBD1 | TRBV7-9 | CASRGTGGYNEQFF | TGTGCCAGCAGGGGGACAGGGGGCTACAATGAGCAGTTCTTC
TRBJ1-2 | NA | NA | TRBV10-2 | CASSEMGKGPYGYTF | TGCGCCAGCAGTGAAATGGGCAAGGGGCCCTATGGCTACACCTTC
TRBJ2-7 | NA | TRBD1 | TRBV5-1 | CASSAGTGVEQYF | TGCGCCAGCAGCGCCGGGACAGGGGTCGAGCAGTACTTC
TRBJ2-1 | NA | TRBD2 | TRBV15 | CATSWRLAGGGNEQFF | TGTGCCACCAGCTGGCGACTAGCGGGAGGGGGCAATGAGCAGTTCTTC
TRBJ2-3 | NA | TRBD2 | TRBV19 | CASSPRGLAVPDTQYF | TGTGCCAGTAGTCCGAGGGGACTAGCGGTACCAGATACGCAGTATTTT
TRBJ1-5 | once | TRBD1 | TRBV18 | CASSPNKEQGVNQPQHF | TGTGCCAGCTCACCTAACAAAGAACAGGGGGTTAATCAGCCCCAGCATTTT
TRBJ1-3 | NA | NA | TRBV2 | CASSEVFSGNTIYF | TGTGCCAGCAGTGAAGTATTCTCTGGAAACACCATATATTTT
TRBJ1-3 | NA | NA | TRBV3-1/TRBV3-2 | CASSQGYGGGNTIYF | TGTGCCAGCAGCCAAGGCTATGGGGGGGGAAACACCATATATTTT